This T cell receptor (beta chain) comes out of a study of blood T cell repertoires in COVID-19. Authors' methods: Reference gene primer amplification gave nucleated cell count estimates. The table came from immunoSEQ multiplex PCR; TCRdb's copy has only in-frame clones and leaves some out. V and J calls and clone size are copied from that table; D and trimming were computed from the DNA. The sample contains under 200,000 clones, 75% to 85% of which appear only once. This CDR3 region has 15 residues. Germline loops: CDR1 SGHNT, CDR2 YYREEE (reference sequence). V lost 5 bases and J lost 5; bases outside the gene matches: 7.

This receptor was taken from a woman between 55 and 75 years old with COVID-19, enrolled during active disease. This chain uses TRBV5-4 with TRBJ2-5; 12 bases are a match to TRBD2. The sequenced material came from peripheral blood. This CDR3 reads CASRGGTSGSETQYF. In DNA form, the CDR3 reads TGTGCCAGCAGGGGGGGGACTAGCGGGTCGGAGACCCAGTACTTC.